The entry below describes one T cell receptor beta chain. The sample originates from a study of blood T cell repertoires in COVID-19. Germline CDR1 and CDR2: MNHEY and SMNVEV (reference sequence). Trimming left V 10 bases short and J 2 bases short, with 14 bases between. The CDR3 is 14 residues long. The protocol was immunoSEQ multiplex PCR, while the TCRdb copy is restricted to in-frame clones and leaves out a portion. The table includes about 190,000 clones, around 88% detected once. This clonotype originated in a woman in her 30s who had recovered from COVID-19. The rearrangement joins TRBV27 to TRBJ2-2; D uncertain. The sequenced sample consisted of PBMCs or T cells enriched from blood (not recorded which). CDR3 protein: CATRVGTNTGELFF. The DNA for the CDR3 is TGTGCCACCCGAGTGGGCACAAACACCGGGGAGCTGTTTTTT.